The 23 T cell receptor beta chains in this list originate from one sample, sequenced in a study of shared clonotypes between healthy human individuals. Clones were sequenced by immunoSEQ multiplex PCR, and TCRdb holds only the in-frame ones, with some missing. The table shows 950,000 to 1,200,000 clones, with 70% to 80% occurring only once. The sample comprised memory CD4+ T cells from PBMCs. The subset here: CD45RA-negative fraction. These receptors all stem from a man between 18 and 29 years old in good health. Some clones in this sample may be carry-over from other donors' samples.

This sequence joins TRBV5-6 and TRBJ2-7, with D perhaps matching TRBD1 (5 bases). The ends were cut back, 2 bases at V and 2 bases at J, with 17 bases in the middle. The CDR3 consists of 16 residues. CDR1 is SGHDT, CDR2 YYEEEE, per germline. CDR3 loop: CASSLKIQGFAYEQYF. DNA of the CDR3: TGTGCCAGCAGCTTAAAAATCCAGGGTTTCGCCTACGAGCAGTACTTC.

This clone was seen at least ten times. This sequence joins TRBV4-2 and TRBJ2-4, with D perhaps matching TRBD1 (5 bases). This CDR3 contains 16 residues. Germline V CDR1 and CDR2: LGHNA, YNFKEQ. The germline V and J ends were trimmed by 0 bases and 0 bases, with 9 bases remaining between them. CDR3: CASSQEGAIAKNIQYF. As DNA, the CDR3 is TGTGCCAGCAGCCAAGAAGGGGCTATAGCCAAAAACATTCAGTACTTC.

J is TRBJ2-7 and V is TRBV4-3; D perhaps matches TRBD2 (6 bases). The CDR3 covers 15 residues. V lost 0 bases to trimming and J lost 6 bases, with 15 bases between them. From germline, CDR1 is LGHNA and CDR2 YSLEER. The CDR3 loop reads CASSQDILALSEQYF. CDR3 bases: TGCGCCAGCAGCCAAGATATCCTAGCGCTCTCCGAGCAGTACTTC.

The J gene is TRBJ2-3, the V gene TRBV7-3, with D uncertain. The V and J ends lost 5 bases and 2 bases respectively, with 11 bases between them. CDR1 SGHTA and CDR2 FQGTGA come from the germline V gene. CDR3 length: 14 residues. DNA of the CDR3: TGTGCCAGCAGCCGCACACCGACCACAGATACGCAGTATTTT. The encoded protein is CASSRTPTTDTQYF.

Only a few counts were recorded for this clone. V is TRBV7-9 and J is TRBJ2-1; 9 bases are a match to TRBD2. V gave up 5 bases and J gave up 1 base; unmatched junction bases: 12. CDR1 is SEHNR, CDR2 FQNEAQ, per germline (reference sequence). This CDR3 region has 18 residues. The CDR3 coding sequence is TGTGCCAGCAGCCCGCTCGGCGGGAGGGTGAGGTCCTACAATGAGCAGTTCTTC. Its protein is CASSPLGGRVRSYNEQFF.

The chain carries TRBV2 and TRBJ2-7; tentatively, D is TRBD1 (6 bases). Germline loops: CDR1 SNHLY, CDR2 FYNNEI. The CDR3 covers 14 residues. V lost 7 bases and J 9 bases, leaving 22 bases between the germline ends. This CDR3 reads CASNVDSSYGSQYF. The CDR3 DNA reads TGTGCCAGCAACGTGGACAGCTCCTACGGTTCGCAGTACTTC. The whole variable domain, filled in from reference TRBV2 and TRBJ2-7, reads EPEVTQTPSHQVTQMGQEVILRCVPISNHLYFYWYRQILGQKVEFLVSFYNNEISEKSEIFDDQFSVERPDGSNFTLKIRSTKLEDSAMYFCASNVDSSYGSQYFGPGTRLTVT.

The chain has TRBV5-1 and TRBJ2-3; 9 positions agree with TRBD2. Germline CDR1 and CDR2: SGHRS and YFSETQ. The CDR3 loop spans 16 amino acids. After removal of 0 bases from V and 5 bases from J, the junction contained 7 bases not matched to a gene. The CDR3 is CASSLAAGGPGDTQYF. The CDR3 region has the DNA TGCGCCAGCAGCTTGGCCGCGGGAGGGCCAGGAGATACGCAGTATTTT.

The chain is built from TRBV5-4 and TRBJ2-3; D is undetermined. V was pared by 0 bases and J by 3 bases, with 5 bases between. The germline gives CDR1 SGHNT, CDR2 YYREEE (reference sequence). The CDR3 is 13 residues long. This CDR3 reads CASSLAYTDTQYF. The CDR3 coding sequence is TGTGCCAGCAGCTTGGCCTATACAGATACGCAGTATTTT.

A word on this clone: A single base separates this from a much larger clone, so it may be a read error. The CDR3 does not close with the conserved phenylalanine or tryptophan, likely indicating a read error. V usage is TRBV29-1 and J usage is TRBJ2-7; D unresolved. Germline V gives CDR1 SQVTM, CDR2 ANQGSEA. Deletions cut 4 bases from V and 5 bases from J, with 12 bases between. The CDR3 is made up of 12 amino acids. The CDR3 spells CSVGSGGHEQYL. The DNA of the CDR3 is TGCAGCGTTGGGAGTGGTGGGCACGAGCAGTACCTC.

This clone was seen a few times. In DNA form, the CDR3 reads TGTGCCAGCAGGACCGATAGATGGGCCACTGAAGCTTTCTTT. It is translated as CASRTDRWATEAFF. The V call is TRBV7-3, the J call TRBJ1-1; no clear D gene. V lost 6 bases and J 4 bases, leaving 15 bases between the germline ends. This CDR3 is 14 amino acids long. Germline CDR1 is SGHTA and CDR2 is FQGTGA.

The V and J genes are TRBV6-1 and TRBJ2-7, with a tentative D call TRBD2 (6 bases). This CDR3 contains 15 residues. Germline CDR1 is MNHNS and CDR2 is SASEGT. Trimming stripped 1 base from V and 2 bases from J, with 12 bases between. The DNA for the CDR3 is TGTGCCAGCAGTGAAGTCGGGAGAAACCCCTACGAGCAGTACTTC. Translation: CASSEVGRNPYEQYF.

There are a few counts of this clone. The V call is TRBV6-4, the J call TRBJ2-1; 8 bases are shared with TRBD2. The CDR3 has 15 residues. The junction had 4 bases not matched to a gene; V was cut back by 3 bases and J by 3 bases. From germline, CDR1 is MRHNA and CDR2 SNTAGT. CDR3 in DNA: TGTGCCAGCAGTGAGGCGGGAGGCAGCTACAATGAGCAGTTCTTC. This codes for CASSEAGGSYNEQFF.

CDR3 loop: CASSFGHGYTF. In nucleotides, the CDR3 is TGTGCCAGCAGCTTTGGGCACGGCTACACCTTC. The chain uses TRBV7-9 and TRBJ1-2; D call uncertain. Germline assignment: CDR1 SEHNR and CDR2 FQNEAQ (reference sequence). V gave up 3 bases and J gave up 8 bases, with 7 bases separating them. The CDR3 consists of 11 residues. Full variable domain (outside the CDR3, taken from reference TRBV7-9 and TRBJ1-2): DTGVSQNPRHKITKRGQNVTFRCDPISEHNRLYWYRQTLGQGPEFLTYFQNEAQLEKSRLLSDRFSAERPKGSFSTLEIQRTEQGDSAMYLCASSFGHGYTFGSGTRLTVV.

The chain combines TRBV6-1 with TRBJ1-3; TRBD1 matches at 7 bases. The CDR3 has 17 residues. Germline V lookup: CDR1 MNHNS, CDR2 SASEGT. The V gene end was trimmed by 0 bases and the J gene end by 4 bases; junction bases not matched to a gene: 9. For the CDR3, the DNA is TGTGCCAGCAGTGAAGCCCCAGGGGGTATATTCGGAAACACCATATATTTT. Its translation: CASSEAPGGIFGNTIYF.

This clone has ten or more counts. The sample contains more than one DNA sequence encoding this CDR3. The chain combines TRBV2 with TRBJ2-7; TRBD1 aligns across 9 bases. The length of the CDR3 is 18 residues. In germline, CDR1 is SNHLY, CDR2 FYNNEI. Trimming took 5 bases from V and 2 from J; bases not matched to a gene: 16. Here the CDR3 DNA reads TGTGCCAGCAGTATTCCGGCCCAACCGGGACAGGGACCCTACGAGCAGTACTTC. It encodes CASSIPAQPGQGPYEQYF.

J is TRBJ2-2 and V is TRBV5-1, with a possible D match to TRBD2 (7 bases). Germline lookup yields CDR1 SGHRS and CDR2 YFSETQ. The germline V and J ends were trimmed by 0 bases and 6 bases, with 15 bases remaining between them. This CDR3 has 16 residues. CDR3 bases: TGCGCCAGCAGCTTGGCCACAGGGAGGGGAGCCGGGGAGCTGTTTTTT. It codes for CASSLATGRGAGELFF.

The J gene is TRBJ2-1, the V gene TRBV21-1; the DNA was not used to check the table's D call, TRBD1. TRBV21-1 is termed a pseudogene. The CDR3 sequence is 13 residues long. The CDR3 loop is CASSKGAEREQFF. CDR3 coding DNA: TGTGCCAGCAGCAAGGGGGCGGAGCGTGAGCAGTTCTTC.

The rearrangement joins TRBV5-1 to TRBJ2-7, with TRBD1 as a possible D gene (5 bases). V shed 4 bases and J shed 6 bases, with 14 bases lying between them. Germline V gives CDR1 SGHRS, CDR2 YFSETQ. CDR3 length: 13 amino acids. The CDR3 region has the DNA TGCGCCAGCAGCGGGCTAGGGGTAGGCGAGCAGTACTTC. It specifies CASSGLGVGEQYF. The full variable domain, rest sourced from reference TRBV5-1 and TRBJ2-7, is KAGVTQTPRYLIKTRGQQVTLSCSPISGHRSVSWYQQTPGQGLQFLFEYFSETQRNKGNFPGRFSGRQFSNSRSEMNVSTLELGDSALYLCASSGLGVGEQYFGPGTRLTVT.

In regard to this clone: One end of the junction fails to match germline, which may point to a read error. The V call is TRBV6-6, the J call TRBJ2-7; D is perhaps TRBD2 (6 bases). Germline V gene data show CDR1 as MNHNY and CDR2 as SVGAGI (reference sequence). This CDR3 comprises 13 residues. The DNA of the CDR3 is TGTGCCAGCAGTTACTCCCCCGGGACTCTCGTTAGATTC. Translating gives CASSYSPGTLVRF.

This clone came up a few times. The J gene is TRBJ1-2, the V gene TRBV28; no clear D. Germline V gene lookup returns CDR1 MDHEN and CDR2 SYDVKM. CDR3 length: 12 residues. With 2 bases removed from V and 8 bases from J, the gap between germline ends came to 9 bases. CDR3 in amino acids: CASSLTPGGYTF. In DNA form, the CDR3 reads TGTGCCAGCAGTTTAACACCGGGCGGCTACACCTTC.

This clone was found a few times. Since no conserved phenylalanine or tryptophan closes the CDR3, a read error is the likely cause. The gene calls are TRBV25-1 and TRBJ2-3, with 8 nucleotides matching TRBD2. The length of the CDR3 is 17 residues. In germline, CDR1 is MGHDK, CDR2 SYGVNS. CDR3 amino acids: CAISGGGSGIFGDTQYS. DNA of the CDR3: TGTGCCATCAGTGGCGGGGGTAGCGGGATTTTTGGTGATACGCAGTATTCT.

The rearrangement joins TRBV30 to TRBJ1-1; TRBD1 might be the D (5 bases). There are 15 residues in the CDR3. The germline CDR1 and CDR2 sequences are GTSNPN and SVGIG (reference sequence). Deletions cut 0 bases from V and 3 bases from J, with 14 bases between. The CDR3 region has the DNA TGTGCCTGGAGTGTACCGAGAAAGGGGTACACTGAAGCTTTCTTT. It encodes CAWSVPRKGYTEAFF.

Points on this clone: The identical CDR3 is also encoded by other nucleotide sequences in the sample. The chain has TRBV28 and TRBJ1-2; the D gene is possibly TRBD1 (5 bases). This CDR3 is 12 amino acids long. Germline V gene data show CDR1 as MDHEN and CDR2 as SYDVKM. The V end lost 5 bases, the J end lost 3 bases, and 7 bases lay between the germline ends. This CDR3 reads CASSPTDYGYTF. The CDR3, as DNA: TGTGCCAGCAGTCCGACAGACTATGGCTACACCTTC.